The T cell receptor beta chain under discussion was sequenced for a study of blood T cell repertoires in COVID-19. Background on the study: Material from acute and convalescent COVID-19 was sourced from the United States, Italy and Spain. PBMCs, B-cell-depleted T cells, or T cells were the source of the cDNA or gDNA that made up the material.

Authors' analysis steps: Counts of nucleated cells, estimated from reference gene primer amplification, were obtained. Method: immunoSEQ multiplex PCR; TCRdb's copy keeps in-frame clones and lacks some. The V and J calls and clone size come from that table; D and trimming were worked out from the DNA. Of fewer than 200,000 clones listed, about 88% were seen once; the top ten hold around 25%. Material: peripheral blood. This receptor was taken from a man aged 55 to 70 with acute or convalescent COVID-19.

DNA for the CDR3: TGTGCCAGCTCACAGGCAGGGGGTATTTCGGAAAAACTGTTTTTT. It specifies CASSQAGGISEKLFF. The chain has TRBV18 and TRBJ1-4, with 7 bases identical to TRBD1. J lost 8 bases, V lost 4 bases, and 10 bases had no gene match. CDR3 length equals 15 residues. Germline V gene data show CDR1 as KGHSH and CDR2 as LQKENI.